The source of this T cell receptor (beta chain) is a study of T cells after yellow fever vaccination. Findings and caveats of the study: A minor fraction of clonotypes spanned both CD4 and CD8 compartments. The booster response re-showed most primary clones: more than 95% CD4, roughly 91% CD8.

The TCR cDNA carried a universal primer site and UMIs from 5'RACE template switching. TCRdb called the 5' RACE reads again in MiXCR, with one record for every CDR3 protein. Among 300,000 to 400,000 distinct CDR3 sequences listed, 6.2% were seen once. Germline CDR1 is SGHRS and CDR2 is YFSETQ. CDR3 length equals 14 residues. Deletions cut 4 bases from V and 2 bases from J, with 11 bases between. This clonotype occurred a few times. Its antigen is unknown. The sequences come from PBMCs, collected 5 days after the yellow fever booster vaccination. The V call is TRBV5-1, the J call TRBJ2-3, with D maybe TRBD2 (5 bases). The sequence came from a young man who received the YFV17D yellow fever vaccine. The CDR3 nucleotides read TGCGCCAGCAGCCCCGGACTGAACACAGATACGCAGTATTTT. Amino acids: CASSPGLNTDTQYF.